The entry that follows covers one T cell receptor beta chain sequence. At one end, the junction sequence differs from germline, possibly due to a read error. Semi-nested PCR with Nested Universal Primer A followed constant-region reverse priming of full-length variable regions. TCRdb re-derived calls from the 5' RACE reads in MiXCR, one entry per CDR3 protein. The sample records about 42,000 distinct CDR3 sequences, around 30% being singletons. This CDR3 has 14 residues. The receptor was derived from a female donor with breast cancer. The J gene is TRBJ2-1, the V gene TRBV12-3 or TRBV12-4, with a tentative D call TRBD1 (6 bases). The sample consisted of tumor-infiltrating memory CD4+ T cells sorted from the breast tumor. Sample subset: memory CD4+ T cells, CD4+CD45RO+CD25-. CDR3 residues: CASSVGGVYNKQFF. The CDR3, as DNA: TGTGCCAGCAGTGTAGGGGGAGTTTACAATAAGCAGTTCTTC.